This passage covers 22 T cell receptor beta chains from one sample sequenced in a study of T cell repertoires in cytomegalovirus infection. Each CDR3 protein is one row after TCRdb ran MiXCR on the reads. The data contain some 400,000 distinct CDR3 sequences, approximately 31% of them singletons. Sequencing was done on a sample of PBMCs. Every receptor here comes from a human donor in good health (CMV status not recorded). Some clones in this sample may be carry-over from other donors' samples.

As regards this clonotype: Germline and junction disagree at one end, which may indicate a read error. This rearrangement joins TRBV6-2 or TRBV6-3 to TRBJ2-1, with 7 bases lining up with TRBD2. The CDR3 sequence is 13 residues long. CDR1 and CDR2 (germline): MNHEY, SVGEGT. This CDR3 reads CASIAGSYNEQLF. The CDR3, as DNA: TGTGCCAGCATAGCGGGCTCCTACAATGAGCAGTTATTC.

Comment on this clonotype: Given a much more abundant clone one base away, this may be a read error. The V and J genes are TRBV10-3 and TRBJ1-5; no reliable D call. V lost 8 bases to trimming and J lost 3 bases, with 23 bases between them. The CDR3 totals 17 residues. Germline values: CDR1 ENHRY, CDR2 SYGVKD. The CDR3 DNA reads TGTGCCATCCCCCGCGACCACAGCTCCATCCCCAATCAGCCCCAGCATTTT. This encodes CAIPRDHSSIPNQPQHF.

As to this clonotype: Relative to the germline gene, one junction end is altered; a read error may explain this. This chain joins TRBV24-1 and TRBJ2-1; D unresolved. In germline, CDR1 is KGHDR, CDR2 SFDVKD. The CDR3 is 13 amino acids. The CDR3 reads CATSEGRPEGQSF. The CDR3 DNA sequence: TGTGCCACCAGTGAGGGTCGACCAGAAGGGCAGTCCTTC.

This chain uses TRBV7-9 with TRBJ2-5; tentatively, D is TRBD1 or TRBD2 (6 bases each). V was pared by 1 base and J by 2 bases, with 14 bases between. The CDR3 loop spans 16 amino acids. In germline, CDR1 is SEHNR, CDR2 FQNEAQ (reference sequence). The DNA of the CDR3 is TGTGCCAGCAGCTTAGGAGGGGGGCGTCGGCAAGAGACCCAGTACTTC. The encoded protein is CASSLGGGRRQETQYF.

This clonotype has more than one count but fewer than ten. The chain uses TRBV6-5 and TRBJ1-5; 7 bases fit TRBD1. CDR3 length: 17 residues. Germline CDR1 reads MNHEY; CDR2 reads SVGAGI. The trim removed 0 bases at V and 1 base at J, leaving 6 bases unmatched. The DNA of the CDR3 is TGTGCCAGCAGTTACTCGAAGGTCAGGGGGAGCAATCAGCCCCAGCATTTT. It is translated as CASSYSKVRGSNQPQHF.

This clonotype was seen a few times. The chain recombines TRBV20-1 with TRBJ1-1, with D perhaps TRBD1 (6 bases). The ends were cut back, 0 bases at V and 0 bases at J, with 11 bases in the middle. Germline-derived CDR1 and CDR2 are DFQATT and SNEGSKA (reference sequence). This CDR3 spans 15 amino acids. CDR3 DNA: TGCAGTGCTAGAGATTGGACAGAAATGAACACTGAAGCTTTCTTT. Amino acid sequence: CSARDWTEMNTEAFF.

Only a few counts were recorded for this clonotype. The chain has TRBV24-1 and TRBJ2-3; maybe TRBD1 (5 bases). This CDR3 has 13 amino acids. Trimming took 7 bases from V and 1 from J, leaving 8 bases between them. Germline CDR1 and CDR2: KGHDR and SFDVKD. The DNA for the CDR3 is TGTGCCACCAGCGAGACAGGCACAGATACGCAGTATTTT. Translated: CATSETGTDTQYF.

V gene TRBV7-8 combines with J gene TRBJ2-1; TRBD2 might be the D (5 bases). Germline V gene data show CDR1 as SGHVS and CDR2 as FQNEAQ. V gave up 3 bases and J gave up 8 bases, with 17 bases separating them. The CDR3 is 15 residues long. CDR3 DNA: TGTGCCAGCAGCTTTATTACTGAGCCCGGGGATGAGCAGTTCTTC. This sequence encodes CASSFITEPGDEQFF. The whole variable domain, remainder taken from reference TRBV7-8 and TRBJ2-1, is GAGVSQSPRYKVAKRGQDVALRCDPISGHVSLFWYQQALGQGPEFLTYFQNEAQLDKSGLPSDRFFAERPEGSVSTLKIQRTQQEDSAVYLCASSFITEPGDEQFFGPGTRLTVL.

This clonotype was detected once. This may come from a read error, since a much larger clone is one base off. The chain recombines TRBV7-9 with TRBJ2-7; no definite D call. V dropped 6 bases and J dropped 3 bases, with 15 bases sitting between them. Germline CDR1 SEHNR, CDR2 FQNEAQ (reference sequence). The CDR3 has 14 amino acids. The CDR3 here is CASRPASGSYEQYF. CDR3 nucleotides: TGTGCCAGCAGACCAGCCTCGGGCAGCTACGAGCAGTACTTC.

CDR3 sequence: CASSPGTGILNIQYF. CDR3 DNA sequence: TGTGCCAGCAGCCCCGGGACAGGGATACTAAACATTCAGTACTTC. The J gene is TRBJ2-4, the V gene TRBV28, with 9 nucleotides matching TRBD1. The CDR3 totals 15 residues. With V trimmed by 6 bases and J by 6 bases, 9 bases remained unmatched. Germline V CDR1 and CDR2: MDHEN, SYDVKM.

This clonotype has a count of ten or more. The chain has TRBV7-2 and TRBJ1-5; D is perhaps TRBD1 (5 bases). Germline CDR1 SGHTA, CDR2 FQGNSA. The CDR3 has 18 residues. V lost 3 bases to trimming and J lost 1 base, with 19 bases between them. The CDR3 reads CASSLTPPWGLSNQPQHF. As DNA, the CDR3 is TGTGCCAGCAGCTTGACCCCCCCCTGGGGCCTGAGCAATCAGCCCCAGCATTTT.

The chain joins TRBV4-1 to TRBJ1-6; the D is unclear. The CDR3 covers 15 residues. The V end was cut by 2 bases, the J end by 7 bases, with 12 bases between. Germline CDR1 MGHRA, CDR2 YSYEKL. The CDR3 loop reads CASSQPGGGNSPLHF. The CDR3 DNA sequence: TGCGCCAGCAGCCAACCGGGAGGAGGGAATTCACCCCTCCACTTT.

This rearrangement joins TRBV15 to TRBJ1-6, with a possible D match to TRBD1 (5 bases). The CDR3 length is 19 residues. Germline assignment: CDR1 LNHNV and CDR2 YYDKDF (reference sequence). V dropped 2 bases and J dropped 9 bases, with 26 bases sitting between them. The CDR3 nucleotides are TGTGCCACCAGCAGATTTCAGCCGGGGCCGGGGTCCCAAATTTCACCCCTCCACTTT. It yields the protein CATSRFQPGPGSQISPLHF.

To note about this clonotype: This likely comes from a read error, as the CDR3 has no conserved phenylalanine or tryptophan at its end. The chain carries TRBV6-1 and TRBJ1-3; no reliable D call. V was pared by 5 bases and J by 8 bases, with 22 bases between. Germline CDR1 reads MNHNS; CDR2 reads SASEGT. The CDR3 runs 16 residues. In DNA form, the CDR3 reads TGTGCCAGCAGTTCTCTCGCGAGGCGGCAGTTTGACACCATATATATT. Translated, it gives CASSSLARRQFDTIYI.

This clonotype was seen a few times. This chain connects TRBV6-2 or TRBV6-3 to TRBJ1-5; D is unresolved. The CDR3 runs to 12 residues. Trimming stripped 0 bases from V and 6 bases from J, with 3 bases between. Germline-derived CDR1 and CDR2 are MNHEY and SVGEGT. As DNA, the CDR3 is TGTGCCAGCAGTTACTCAGTTCAGCCCCAGCATTTT. Translated, it gives CASSYSVQPQHF.

This clonotype has a count of ten or more. The rearrangement joins TRBV7-2 to TRBJ1-4; no clear D. V was trimmed by 1 base and J by 3 bases, leaving 9 bases between them. CDR1 SGHTA and CDR2 FQGNSA come from the germline V gene. The CDR3 covers 15 residues. CDR3 bases: TGTGCCAGCAGCTTAGGAGGAGGACCTAATGAAAAACTGTTTTTT. Translated: CASSLGGGPNEKLFF.

This clonotype was observed many times. The chain joins TRBV10-3 to TRBJ1-4; D is ambiguous. The CDR3 loop spans 14 amino acids. Germline-derived CDR1 and CDR2 are ENHRY and SYGVKD. V was shortened by 5 bases and J by 0 bases, with 7 bases between the two germline ends. The CDR3 DNA sequence: TGTGCCATCAGTCCGGGAGCAACTAATGAAAAACTGTTTTTT. Encoded protein: CAISPGATNEKLFF.

This clonotype was detected a few times. The chain links TRBV19 to TRBJ2-1, with D perhaps being TRBD1 or TRBD2 (5 bases each). CDR1 is LNHDA, CDR2 SQIVND, per germline (reference sequence). The CDR3 totals 16 residues. The V end lost 3 bases, the J end lost 8 bases, and 20 bases lay between the germline ends. The DNA for the CDR3 is TGTGCCAGTAGTATTAGTTCAACCGGGACCGTCTATGAGCAGTTCTTC. It is translated as CASSISSTGTVYEQFF.

This clonotype was recorded a few times. The genes are TRBV7-3 and TRBJ1-3, with 7 bases that match TRBD1. Germline trimming cut 5 bases from V and 4 bases from J; bases unmatched to any gene: 11. Germline V gene data show CDR1 as SGHTA and CDR2 as FQGTGA. The CDR3 length is 16 residues. DNA for the CDR3: TGTGCCAGCAGCCGGACGACAGGGTTGGGCGGAAACACCATATATTTT. This gives the protein CASSRTTGLGGNTIYF.

There are many counts of this clonotype. The chain recombines TRBV7-2 with TRBJ1-5; D uncertain. V was pared by 2 bases and J by 1 base, with 12 bases between. Germline values: CDR1 SGHTA, CDR2 FQGNSA. The CDR3 has 16 residues. DNA for the CDR3: TGTGCCAGCAGCTTACGGGGTTTTCAGAGCAATCAGCCCCAGCATTTT. Amino acids: CASSLRGFQSNQPQHF.

This clonotype was counted only a few times. The chain employs TRBV6-5 and TRBJ1-1; TRBD1 matches 9 bases. The V segment lost 5 bases and the J segment 5 bases; nucleotides outside the gene matches: 3. This CDR3 region has 13 residues. Looked up from germline, CDR1 is MNHEY and CDR2 is SVGAGI. The CDR3 protein is CASSRGQGTEAFF. CDR3 in DNA: TGTGCCAGCAGTCGCGGACAGGGGACTGAAGCTTTCTTT.

This clonotype was counted between two and nine times. The chain recombines TRBV12-3 or TRBV12-4 with TRBJ1-1; D might be TRBD1 (6 bases). Deletions cut 2 bases from V and 6 bases from J, with 10 bases between. The CDR3 contains 13 residues. The CDR3 is CASSLRGVAEAFF. For the CDR3, the DNA is TGTGCCAGCAGTTTAAGGGGGGTCGCTGAAGCTTTCTTT.